This TCR beta chain is from a study of cytomegalovirus exposure and HLA in healthy donors. Regarding the study as a whole: According to a subsequent analysis, TCR clusters from the first cohort were inclined to appear together in the 120 or so validation repertoires. Cytomegalovirus-associated status was assigned to about 180 TCR beta chains. Specificity for CMV antigens was confirmed in vitro for a few of the CMV-associated chains.

As regards this clone: The antigen is unknown.

Germline loops: CDR1 WSHSY, CDR2 SAAADI. The CDR3 spans 14 residues. V was pared by 5 bases and J by 1 base, with 3 bases of the junction left unmatched. While the first cohort had 700 or so subjects, the donors belonged to the separate validation cohort of 100 to 150 subjects. TCRdb's copy holds only in-frame clones and misses some; the assay was immunoSEQ multiplex PCR. The repertoire holds under 250,000 clones, 80% to 90% seen once, with roughly 2% in the top ten. The source of this sequence is a woman in her late teens or twenties in good health and CMV-seropositive. The sequencing input was PBMCs. The V call is TRBV10-2, the J call TRBJ2-7, with TRBD2 matching over 9 bases. The CDR3 bases are TGCGCCAGCAGTCTGACTAGCGGATCCTACGAGCAGTACTTC. Protein product: CASSLTSGSYEQYF.